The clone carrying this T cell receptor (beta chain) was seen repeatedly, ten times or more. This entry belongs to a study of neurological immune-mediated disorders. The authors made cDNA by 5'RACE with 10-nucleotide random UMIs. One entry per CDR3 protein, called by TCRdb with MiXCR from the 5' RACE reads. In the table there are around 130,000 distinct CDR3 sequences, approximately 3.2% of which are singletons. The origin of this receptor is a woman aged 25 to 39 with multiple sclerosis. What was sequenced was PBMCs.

The CDR3 loop is CSVASTPRQGWTQYF. The CDR3 nucleotides read TGCAGCGTTGCCTCCACACCGCGACAGGGTTGGACCCAGTACTTC. The V gene is TRBV29-1, the J gene TRBJ2-5; 7 bases align to TRBD1. This CDR3 region has 15 residues. Germline CDR1 SQVTM, CDR2 ANQGSEA. Trimming took 4 bases from V and 7 from J; bases not matched to a gene: 15.